The 21 T cell receptor beta chains below come from one sample, sequenced in a study of T cell responses to AZD1222 COVID-19 vaccine (dated by TCRdb to 2020 to 2022). This sample's time point label indicates: baseline before first vaccination. Library creation used the immunoSEQ multiplex PCR assay. The table comes from immuneACCESS by way of TCRdb, which keeps in-frame sequences with V and J called. Part of the clones is missing from these tables; in studies checked, under half for an unresolved V gene and the rest for unknown reasons. The table for this sample lists around 140,000 clones; roughly nine tenths of them were counted only once. Of the sample, approximately 5.1% falls within the top ten clones. The sequencing used peripheral blood, collected on day 0 of AZD1222 vaccination. The receptor source for this set is an adult in good health.

This chain joins TRBV19 and TRBJ2-1, with 12 bases lining up with TRBD1. The length of the CDR3 is 17 residues. The V gene's germline CDR1 is LNHDA and CDR2 SQIVND (reference sequence). V gave up 5 bases and J gave up 11 bases; unmatched junction bases: 16. The CDR3 loop is CASSSTPGQGARDQQFF. The CDR3 DNA reads TGTGCCAGTAGTTCCACACCGGGACAGGGGGCGCGGGACCAGCAGTTCTTC.

The rearrangement links TRBV5-1 to TRBJ1-2; D is perhaps TRBD1 (6 bases). Trimming stripped 0 bases from V and 2 bases from J, with 8 bases between. This CDR3 contains 14 residues. Germline V gene lookup returns CDR1 SGHRS and CDR2 YFSETQ. The CDR3 DNA follows: TGCGCCAGCAGCTTGGTAGGACAGAACTATGGCTACACCTTC. It encodes CASSLVGQNYGYTF.

The sample holds one count of this clone. This sequence joins TRBV2 and TRBJ2-1, with D uncertain. This CDR3 has 12 amino acids. Germline CDR1 is SNHLY and CDR2 is FYNNEI. V was cut by 2 bases and J by 7 bases, with 6 bases left in between. CDR3 DNA: TGTGCCAGCAGTGAATTTGGAAATGAGCAGTTCTTC. It translates to CASSEFGNEQFF.

V is TRBV19 and J is TRBJ1-1; 8 positions agree with TRBD1. Trimming took 3 bases from V and 4 from J; bases not matched to a gene: 10. The CDR3 has 16 residues. From germline, CDR1 is LNHDA and CDR2 SQIVND (reference sequence). CDR3 protein: CASSMIRGRKSTEAFF. The CDR3 DNA follows: TGTGCCAGTAGTATGATCAGGGGGCGAAAGAGCACTGAAGCTTTCTTT.

This clone has only a few counts. The chain couples TRBV20-1 to TRBJ2-1; D gene ambiguous. The CDR3 has 10 residues. In germline, CDR1 is DFQATT, CDR2 SNEGSKA (reference sequence). The V end lost 5 bases, the J end lost 8 bases, and 7 bases lay between the germline ends. CDR3 nucleotides: TGCAGTGCTGGGTTACATGAGCAGTTCTTC. Protein product: CSAGLHEQFF.

The gene calls are TRBV5-1 and TRBJ1-1, with TRBD1 matching 9 bases. Germline V CDR1 and CDR2: SGHRS, YFSETQ. V lost 4 bases to trimming and J lost 0 bases; unmatched junction nucleotides: 7. This CDR3 has 16 residues. CDR3 nucleotides: TGCGCCAGCAGCACCGGACAGGGGCTAATGAACACTGAAGCTTTCTTT. As protein: CASSTGQGLMNTEAFF.

The rearrangement joins TRBV10-3 to TRBJ1-4; 8 bases line up with TRBD1. The CDR3 totals 13 residues. CDR1 and CDR2 from the germline V gene are ENHRY and SYGVKD. J was trimmed by 13 bases and V by 6 bases; bases with no gene match: 10. CDR3 in DNA: TGTGCCATCAGCCCCGGACAGGGAGAGGGACTGTTTTTT. Translating gives CAISPGQGEGLFF.

The chain recombines TRBV11-3 with TRBJ1-2, with D perhaps matching TRBD1 (5 bases). The CDR3 covers 16 residues. Germline CDR1 reads SGHNT; CDR2 reads YENEEA. Trimming took off 5 bases at V and 4 bases at J, with 20 bases between the two ends. CDR3 sequence: CASSPSRVASPYGYTF. The CDR3 DNA is TGTGCCAGCAGCCCGAGCAGGGTGGCTTCGCCCTATGGCTACACCTTC.

V and J are TRBV4-3 and TRBJ2-7, with 8 nucleotides matching TRBD1. This CDR3 contains 16 residues. Germline CDR1 and CDR2: LGHNA and YSLEER. The V segment lost 3 bases and the J segment 4 bases; nucleotides outside the gene matches: 11. DNA for the CDR3: TGCGCCAGCAGCCAGGGAAGGGACAGGACCCTGTACGAGCAGTACTTC. Its protein product is CASSQGRDRTLYEQYF.

V is TRBV2 and J is TRBJ2-7, with 7 bases aligning to TRBD2. Germline trimming cut 0 bases from V and 2 bases from J; bases unmatched to any gene: 7. There are 16 residues in the CDR3. Germline lookup yields CDR1 SNHLY and CDR2 FYNNEI. CDR3 nucleotides: TGTGCCAGCAGTGAAGCGCGGGGGTCTGGGACCTACGAGCAGTACTTC. It is translated as CASSEARGSGTYEQYF.

The CDR3 region is CASSLGLAGGLYF. The CDR3 DNA is TGTGCCAGCAGTTTGGGACTAGCGGGAGGCCTCTACTTC. The chain has TRBV6-5 and TRBJ2-7; 15 bases are a match to TRBD2. Germline CDR1 is MNHEY and CDR2 is SVGAGI. The CDR3 has 13 amino acids. V was clipped by 4 bases and J by 13 bases; unmatched bases: 5.

Concerning this clone: This same CDR3 is encoded by further DNA sequences in the sample. The chain is built from TRBV6-5 and TRBJ1-1; no clear D. Germline values: CDR1 MNHEY, CDR2 SVGAGI. CDR3 length equals 12 residues. Trimming took off 6 bases at V and 0 bases at J, with 5 bases between the two ends. The CDR3 loop reads CASSRMNTEAFF. CDR3 coding DNA: TGTGCCAGCAGCAGGATGAACACTGAAGCTTTCTTT.

The chain links TRBV10-3 to TRBJ2-7; TRBD1 matches at 8 bases. V shed 3 bases, J shed 4 bases, and the junction held 8 bases outside the gene matches. The CDR3 has 15 residues. Germline V gene sequence: CDR1 ENHRY, CDR2 SYGVKD. In DNA, the CDR3 is TGTGCCATCAGTGATTCTACAGGGGGGAATTACGAGCAGTACTTC. Protein product: CAISDSTGGNYEQYF.

The rearrangement links TRBV6-5 to TRBJ1-5, with D uncertain. The V gene's germline CDR1 is MNHEY and CDR2 SVGAGI. This CDR3 region has 14 residues. With 4 bases removed from V and 4 bases from J, the gap between germline ends came to 11 bases. CDR3 sequence reads: CASSSSSPNQPQHF. Here the CDR3 DNA reads TGTGCCAGCAGTTCCTCTTCCCCAAATCAGCCCCAGCATTTT.

The chain carries TRBV6-5 and TRBJ2-3, with 8 bases matching TRBD1. The length of the CDR3 is 15 residues. Germline V lookup: CDR1 MNHEY, CDR2 SVGAGI. Losses at the gene ends were 6 bases for V and 6 bases for J; bases not matched to a gene: 11. The CDR3 nucleotides read TGTGCCAGCAGCCACCGACAGGGGAGGTCGGATACGCAGTATTTT. Translation: CASSHRQGRSDTQYF.

This clone was counted between two and nine times. The chain employs TRBV7-9 and TRBJ2-1; TRBD2 matches 12 bases. V was clipped by 5 bases and J by 10 bases; unmatched bases: 9. CDR1 SEHNR and CDR2 FQNEAQ come from the germline V gene (reference sequence). The CDR3 has 15 amino acids. The CDR3 DNA sequence: TGTGCCAGCAGCGCCGGGACTAGCGGGTTATTAGAGCAGTTCTTC. As protein: CASSAGTSGLLEQFF.

The chain joins TRBV5-6 to TRBJ1-1, with 11 bases identical to TRBD1. This CDR3 has 18 amino acids. The J segment lost 2 bases and the V segment lost 2 bases, leaving 11 bases of the junction unmatched. The germline CDR1 and CDR2 sequences are SGHDT and YYEEEE. The CDR3 DNA reads as TGTGCCAGCAGCTTAGTACGGGGACAGGGGGTAGTAAACACTGAAGCTTTCTTT. As protein: CASSLVRGQGVVNTEAFF. Using reference TRBV5-6 and TRBJ1-1 for the parts outside the CDR3, the full variable domain is DAGVTQSPTHLIKTRGQQVTLRCSPKSGHDTVSWYQQALGQGPQFIFQYYEEEERQRGNFPDRFSGHQFPNYSSELNVNALLLGDSALYLCASSLVRGQGVVNTEAFFGQGTRLTVV.

The V call is TRBV11-2, the J call TRBJ1-1; D is unresolved. Trimming removed 1 base at V and 1 base at J, with 4 bases between. This CDR3 comprises 13 residues. Germline V gene lookup returns CDR1 SGHAT and CDR2 FQNNGV. The CDR3 DNA reads TGTGCCAGCAGCTTAGGTGCGAACACTGAAGCTTTCTTT. This gives the protein CASSLGANTEAFF.

This clone was counted once. CDR3 in DNA: TGCGCCAGCAGGGCGGGGGGAAACACTGAAGCTTTCTTT. Translating gives CASRAGGNTEAFF. The chain recombines TRBV5-1 with TRBJ1-1; TRBD1 might be the D (5 bases). Trimming pared 5 bases from V and 2 bases from J, leaving 10 bases between. From germline, CDR1 is SGHRS and CDR2 YFSETQ. The length of the CDR3 is 13 residues.

The V call is TRBV9, the J call TRBJ1-1, with 12 bases identical to TRBD1. V lost 5 bases to trimming and J lost 10 bases; unmatched junction nucleotides: 6. Germline V gene data show CDR1 as SGDLS and CDR2 as YYNGEE. The CDR3 spans 13 residues. The CDR3 DNA sequence: TGTGCCAGCAGTTTAGGGACAGGGGGCCGAGCTTTCTTT. Its protein product is CASSLGTGGRAFF. Using reference TRBV9 and TRBJ1-1 for the parts outside the CDR3, the full variable domain is DSGVTQTPKHLITATGQRVTLRCSPRSGDLSVYWYQQSLDQGLQFLIQYYNGEERAKGNILERFSAQQFPDLHSELNLSSLELGDSALYFCASSLGTGGRAFFGQGTRLTVV.

This clone appeared a single time. This chain connects TRBV9 to TRBJ1-5; D uncertain. The CDR3 has 13 amino acids. CDR1 is SGDLS, CDR2 YYNGEE, per germline. Trimming stripped 0 bases from V and 5 bases from J, with 6 bases between. This CDR3 is CASSVAADQPQHF. The DNA of the CDR3 is TGTGCCAGCAGCGTAGCGGCGGATCAGCCCCAGCATTTT.